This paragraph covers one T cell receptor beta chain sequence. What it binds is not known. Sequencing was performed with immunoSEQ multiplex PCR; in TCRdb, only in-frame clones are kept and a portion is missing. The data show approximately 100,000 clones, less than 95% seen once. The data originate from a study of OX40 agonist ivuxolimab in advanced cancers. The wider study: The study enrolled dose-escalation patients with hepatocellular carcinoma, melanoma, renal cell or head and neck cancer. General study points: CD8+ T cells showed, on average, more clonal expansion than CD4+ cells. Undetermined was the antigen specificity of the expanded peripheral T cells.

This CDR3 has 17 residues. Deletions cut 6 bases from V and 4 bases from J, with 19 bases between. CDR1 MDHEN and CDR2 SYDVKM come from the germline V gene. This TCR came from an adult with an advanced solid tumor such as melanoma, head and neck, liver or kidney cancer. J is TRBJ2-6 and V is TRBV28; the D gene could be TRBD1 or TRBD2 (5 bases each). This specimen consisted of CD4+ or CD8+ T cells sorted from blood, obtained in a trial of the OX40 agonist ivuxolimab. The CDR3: CASRSGTLSGGANVLTF. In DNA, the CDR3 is TGTGCCAGCAGATCCGGGACCCTGAGTGGAGGGGCCAACGTCCTGACTTTC.